The 9 T cell receptor beta chains presented below share a single source sample, sequenced in a study of type 1 and type 2 diabetes patients. PCR was run on genomic DNA. Multiplex PCR with 30 forward and 13 reverse primers amplified the TCR beta CDR3. TCRdb redid the calling of the multiplex PCR reads with MiXCR, one entry per CDR3 protein. This sample has 270,000 or so distinct CDR3 sequences, with more than 45% found just once. Source material: peripheral blood mononuclear cells (PBMCs). These receptors were taken from a man aged 18 to 29 with type 2 diabetes.

J is TRBJ1-5 and V is TRBV7-3; 8 bases fit TRBD1. J lost 5 bases, V lost 3 bases, and 9 bases had no gene match. CDR3 length: 16 amino acids. CDR1 SGHTA and CDR2 FQGTGA come from the germline V gene. The CDR3 DNA is TGTGCCAGCAGCTTTACGGACGGACAGGGCGATCAGCCCCAGCATTTT. This sequence encodes CASSFTDGQGDQPQHF.

The chain carries TRBV19 and TRBJ1-2; tentative D call: TRBD1 (6 bases). The germline V and J ends were trimmed by 9 bases and 4 bases, with 15 bases remaining between them. Germline CDR1 LNHDA, CDR2 SQIVND (reference sequence). CDR3 length equals 13 residues. The CDR3 protein is CASHWQGSYGYTF. The CDR3 bases are TGTGCCAGCCATTGGCAGGGGAGCTATGGCTACACCTTC.

About this clonotype itself: It is unclear where the CDR3 begins or ends on the DNA, so no DNA is shown, and the CDR3 is as TCRdb lists it. The CDR3 protein is CATNEGAGTEAFFGQGDSPLHF. The J gene is TRBJ1-6, the V gene TRBV24-1; the table's D call, TRBD1, has no DNA check behind it. Looked up from germline, CDR1 is KGHDR and CDR2 is SFDVKD. Ends included, the CDR3 has 22 residues.

The sample holds a few counts of this clonotype. The chain links TRBV27 to TRBJ2-7, with D unclear. Germline V gene lookup returns CDR1 MNHEY and CDR2 SMNVEV (reference sequence). Trimming left V 8 bases short and J 2 bases short, with 22 bases between. The CDR3 is 16 residues long. The CDR3 is CASRTTTASLAYEQYF. As DNA, the CDR3 is TGTGCCAGCCGCACCACAACCGCTAGTCTAGCCTACGAGCAGTACTTC.

This clonotype was seen a handful of times. The gene calls are TRBV12-3 or TRBV12-4 and TRBJ2-1; D gene unclear. The CDR3 runs 12 residues. With 8 bases removed from V and 7 bases from J, the gap between germline ends came to 12 bases. Written as DNA, the CDR3 is TGTGCCAGCCACTACGCGGATAATGAGCAGTTCTTC. It translates to CASHYADNEQFF.

DNA of the CDR3: TGCAGTGCCCCGAGGGGGGGTACCTACAATGAGCAGTTCTTC. Its translation is CSAPRGGTYNEQFF. J is TRBJ2-1 and V is TRBV20-1, with D perhaps matching TRBD2 (7 bases). The CDR3 covers 14 residues. Germline V gene data show CDR1 as DFQATT and CDR2 as SNEGSKA (reference sequence). The germline V and J ends were trimmed by 6 bases and 2 bases, with 14 bases remaining between them.

This clonotype was detected only a few times. This rearrangement joins TRBV14 to TRBJ2-3; D tentatively reads TRBD1 or TRBD2 (6 bases each). Germline CDR1 reads SGHDN; CDR2 reads FVKESK. This CDR3 contains 16 residues. The V gene lost 9 bases and the J gene lost 2 bases, with 21 bases spanning the gap. The CDR3 is CARNIYRGLVTDTQYF. The CDR3 bases are TGTGCCAGGAATATCTACCGGGGGCTTGTCACAGATACGCAGTATTTT.

The chain has TRBV7-9 and TRBJ2-3; D may be TRBD1 (5 bases). V lost 9 bases to trimming and J lost 4 bases, with 17 bases between them. This CDR3 region has 14 residues. Germline CDR1 SEHNR, CDR2 FQNEAQ (reference sequence). DNA for the CDR3: TGTGCCAGTACCCCGGCAGGGATGGCAGATACGCAGTATTTT. Residues: CASTPAGMADTQYF.

This chain connects TRBV2 to TRBJ2-7; 9 bases line up with TRBD1. J lost 2 bases, V lost 3 bases, and 5 bases had no gene match. Looked up from germline, CDR1 is SNHLY and CDR2 is FYNNEI. The CDR3 runs 15 residues. The CDR3 DNA is TGTGCCAGCAGTGACCCCGGGACAGGGACCTACGAGCAGTACTTC. Encoded protein: CASSDPGTGTYEQYF.